A single sample gave rise to the 6 T cell receptor beta chains below, sequenced in a study of blood T cell repertoires in COVID-19. Produced via immunoSEQ multiplex PCR; TCRdb's table is partial and in-frame only. The sample lists some 70,000 clones; 80% to 90% were seen once. Material for sequencing was peripheral blood. Receptor source: a woman aged 60 to 75 with acute or convalescent COVID-19.

The chain combines TRBV5-6 with TRBJ1-2, with a tentative D call TRBD1 (5 bases). The CDR3 contains 15 residues. From germline, CDR1 is SGHDT and CDR2 YYEEEE. The V gene lost 7 bases and the J gene lost 3 bases, with 19 bases spanning the gap. The CDR3 reads CASFQGALRYYGYTF. The CDR3 nucleotides are TGTGCCAGCTTCCAGGGCGCCCTTAGATACTATGGCTACACCTTC. Filled out from reference TRBV5-6 and TRBJ1-2, the complete variable domain reads DAGVTQSPTHLIKTRGQQVTLRCSPKSGHDTVSWYQQALGQGPQFIFQYYEEEERQRGNFPDRFSGHQFPNYSSELNVNALLLGDSALYLCASFQGALRYYGYTFGSGTRLTVV.

This chain connects TRBV27 to TRBJ2-1; D is uncertain. This CDR3 contains 12 residues. Trimming left V 4 bases short and J 12 bases short, with 13 bases between. In germline, CDR1 is MNHEY, CDR2 SMNVEV (reference sequence). The CDR3 region is CASSSQTRRQFF. In DNA, the CDR3 is TGTGCCAGCAGTTCTCAGACTCGAAGGCAGTTCTTC.

This chain joins TRBV19 and TRBJ1-6; perhaps TRBD1 as D (6 bases). Germline CDR1 and CDR2: LNHDA and SQIVND (reference sequence). The CDR3 contains 16 residues. V was pared by 1 base and J by 14 bases, with 21 bases between. The DNA for the CDR3 is TGTGCCAGTAGTATAGGGGACACCGCAATGAGGGGAACCCTCCACTTT. Protein: CASSIGDTAMRGTLHF.

The rearrangement uses TRBV29-1 and TRBJ1-2, with 10 bases matching TRBD1. This CDR3 comprises 13 residues. Germline assignment: CDR1 SQVTM and CDR2 ANQGSEA. J lost 6 bases, V lost 6 bases, and 7 bases had no gene match. In DNA, the CDR3 is TGCAGCGTGGCGCCGGGACAGGGGAATGGCTACACCTTC. Translating it yields CSVAPGQGNGYTF.

This clone was seen a handful of times. The rearrangement uses TRBV5-1 and TRBJ2-7; 9 bases align to TRBD1. The V and J ends lost 2 bases and 4 bases, in that order; junction bases with no gene match: 4. The CDR3 is 14 amino acids. Germline loops: CDR1 SGHRS, CDR2 YFSETQ. The CDR3 sequence: CASSFRDRDYEQYF. The CDR3 nucleotides are TGCGCCAGCAGCTTCCGGGACAGGGATTACGAGCAGTACTTC.

This clone was picked up a small number of times. This chain joins TRBV11-2 and TRBJ1-6; D unresolved. The germline gives CDR1 SGHAT, CDR2 FQNNGV. The CDR3 covers 15 residues. V dropped 4 bases and J dropped 9 bases, with 16 bases sitting between them. CDR3 in DNA: TGTGCCAGCAGCTCAATCCAGGAAAAAAGTTCACCCCTCCACTTT. It translates to CASSSIQEKSSPLHF.